One sample yielded the 12 T cell receptor beta chains listed below, sequenced in a study of blood T cells in healthy people across ages. A second roughly 6 to 12 cycle PCR used barcoded and J-beta primers. TCRdb passed the 5' RACE reads through MiXCR, listing each CDR3 protein once. This table has more than 900,000 distinct CDR3 sequences, approximately 25% appearing once. These same data were also listed under a study on T cells of mothers and their children.

Sequencing was done on a sample of blood. These receptors came from a girl aged 2-9 years in good health.

This rearrangement joins TRBV12-3 or TRBV12-4 to TRBJ2-2, with 8 bases fitting TRBD2. Trimming took 5 bases from V and 4 from J; bases not matched to a gene: 12. The CDR3 extends over 17 amino acids. CDR3 in amino acids: CASSAHAGGGSTGELFF. DNA of the CDR3: TGTGCCAGCAGTGCCCACGCGGGGGGAGGAAGCACCGGGGAGCTGTTTTTT.

In its sample, this clonotype was seen a few times. This chain links TRBV12-3 or TRBV12-4 with TRBJ1-1; D gene uncertain. The CDR3 loop spans 15 amino acids. V lost 3 bases and J 1 base, leaving 12 bases between the germline ends. The CDR3 sequence: CASSFSGYSNTEAFF. The DNA of the CDR3 is TGTGCCAGCAGTTTCTCGGGGTACTCGAACACTGAAGCTTTCTTT.

This chain connects TRBV20-1 to TRBJ2-1, with unresolved D. The CDR3 spans 13 residues. V lost 1 base, J lost 5 bases, and 9 bases lay in between. Germline V gene sequence: CDR1 DFQATT, CDR2 SNEGSKA (reference sequence). In DNA form, the CDR3 reads TGCAGTGCTAGAGGCGACGGCGACAATGAGCAGTTCTTC. It encodes CSARGDGDNEQFF.

V usage is TRBV28 and J usage is TRBJ2-1, with 8 bases aligning to TRBD1. The DNA end is a closer match to TRBJ2-5, so the J assignment may be wrong. This CDR3 contains 17 residues. Germline CDR1 MDHEN, CDR2 SYDVKM. CDR3 DNA: TGTGCCAGCAGTTTATCGAGGACAGGGACGATCCAAGAGACCCAGTACTTC. This sequence encodes CASSLSRTGTIQETQYF.

Of note for this clonotype: Compared with germline, one end of the junction differs, possibly owing to a read error. This chain connects TRBV4-2 to TRBJ2-1, with TRBD2 identical over 7 bases. The J call is doubtful: the DNA matches TRBJ2-7 better. The germline V gene encodes CDR1 LGHNA and CDR2 YNFKEQ. The CDR3 sequence is 15 residues long. The CDR3 reads CASSQGPSGDYGQYF. CDR3 in DNA: TGTGCCAGCAGCCAGGGACCTAGCGGAGATTACGGGCAGTACTTC.

The chain recombines TRBV12-3 or TRBV12-4 with TRBJ1-1; no definite D call. This CDR3 has 13 amino acids. Trimming removed 3 bases from V and 5 bases from J, with 10 bases in between. CDR3 amino acids: CASSLDLGTEAFF. The DNA of the CDR3 is TGTGCCAGCAGTTTGGACCTGGGGACTGAAGCTTTCTTT.

This clonotype was picked up a small number of times. The chain combines TRBV5-1 with TRBJ1-1; the D gene is possibly TRBD1 (5 bases). CDR3 length: 14 amino acids. From germline, CDR1 is SGHRS and CDR2 YFSETQ. V was pared by 0 bases and J by 4 bases, with 10 bases between. CDR3 coding DNA: TGCGCCAGCAGCTTGGGCAGGGTGTTCACTGAAGCTTTCTTT. Encoded protein: CASSLGRVFTEAFF.

This clonotype was seen many times. The chain recombines TRBV28 with TRBJ2-1, with TRBD2 matching over 12 bases. The CDR3 has 16 residues. The V gene end was trimmed by 5 bases and the J gene end by 6 bases; junction bases not matched to a gene: 8. Germline V CDR1 and CDR2: MDHEN, SYDVKM. DNA of the CDR3: TGTGCCAGCAGTCCTCTAGCGGGAGGGCCGGGCAATGAGCAGTTCTTC. Residues: CASSPLAGGPGNEQFF. The variable domain in full, completed from reference TRBV28 and TRBJ2-1, reads DVKVTQSSRYLVKRTGEKVFLECVQDMDHENMFWYRQDPGLGLRLIYFSYDVKMKEKGDIPEGYSVSREKKERFSLILESASTNQTSMYLCASSPLAGGPGNEQFFGPGTRLTVL.

This chain's CDR3 is CATSDQTEKLFF. Written as DNA, the CDR3 is TGTGCCACCAGTGACCAGACTGAAAAACTGTTTTTT. The V and J genes are TRBV24-1 and TRBJ1-4; no firm D call. V was cut by 4 bases and J by 7 bases, with 6 bases left in between. This CDR3 region has 12 residues. Germline V gene lookup returns CDR1 KGHDR and CDR2 SFDVKD.

This clonotype was found a few times. This chain connects TRBV2 to TRBJ1-1, with a weak D call TRBD1 (6 bases). CDR3 length: 15 amino acids. Germline V gene lookup returns CDR1 SNHLY and CDR2 FYNNEI. Trimming removed 4 bases from V and 1 base from J, with 13 bases in between. This CDR3 reads CASSVFGGANTEAFF. CDR3 nucleotide sequence: TGTGCCAGCAGTGTTTTCGGGGGGGCGAACACTGAAGCTTTCTTT.

This clonotype was recorded a few times. The chain employs TRBV29-1 and TRBJ1-1; D may be TRBD1 (6 bases). Trimming stripped 4 bases from V and 8 bases from J, with 23 bases between. This CDR3 has 15 amino acids. The germline gives CDR1 SQVTM, CDR2 ANQGSEA. In nucleotides, the CDR3 is TGCAGCGTTGGACCAGGGGTCAGTCTCAGTGGGGAAGCTTTCTTT. It yields the protein CSVGPGVSLSGEAFF.

This clonotype was counted only a few times. The rearrangement uses TRBV29-1 and TRBJ1-2; a weak D match, TRBD1 (5 bases). The V end was cut by 3 bases, the J end by 2 bases, with 10 bases between. The CDR3 is 13 residues long. Germline-derived CDR1 and CDR2 are SQVTM and ANQGSEA. The CDR3 DNA sequence: TGCAGCGTTGAGGCCAGGGCGAACTATGGCTACACCTTC. Translating gives CSVEARANYGYTF.